This T cell receptor beta chain was identified in a study of cytomegalovirus exposure and HLA in healthy donors. Study overall: Out of approximately 170 million T cells, an earlier analysis found around 110 million unique TCR beta sequences in total.

This clone appeared a few times. Its antigen is as yet unknown. Study-wide points: Most subjects' HLA-A and HLA-B alleles were reportedly predicted from TCR beta sequences. TCR beta V segments were, for the most part, productive about 90% or about 30% of the time in an earlier analysis.

The trim removed 2 bases at V and 3 bases at J, leaving 1 base unmatched. CDR1 is SGDLS, CDR2 YYNGEE, per germline. The CDR3 consists of 15 residues. The primer mix had 60 Vbeta and 13 Jbeta primers. Generated by immunoSEQ multiplex PCR, the TCRdb table keeps only in-frame clones and is missing some. The data show 180,000 or so clones, 76% seen once. The sequence came from a man between 18 and 35 years old in good health and CMV-seronegative. The chain has TRBV9 and TRBJ2-5; 13 bases line up with TRBD2. The sequenced material came from PBMCs. This CDR3 reads CASSVGTSGKETQYF. For the CDR3, the DNA is TGTGCCAGCAGCGTCGGGACTAGCGGGAAAGAGACCCAGTACTTC.